This T cell receptor beta chain was observed in a study of blood T cell repertoires in COVID-19. Germline values: CDR1 SGHTA, CDR2 FQGNSA. The V and J ends lost 2 bases and 6 bases respectively, with 17 bases between them. The CDR3 totals 16 residues. Per the study methods: Estimated nucleated cell counts came from reference gene primer amplification. Here immunoSEQ multiplex PCR was the method, and the copy in TCRdb shows in-frame clones only, minus some. V and J calls and clone size are copied from that table; D and trimming were computed from the DNA. This table holds about 190,000 clones, 78% found once.

The rearrangement uses TRBV7-2 and TRBJ2-1, with D maybe TRBD2 (6 bases). The sample was peripheral blood. The TCR was taken from a woman aged 80 or over with active or convalescent COVID-19. The CDR3 loop reads CASSLFGGIGSNEQFF. The CDR3 DNA sequence: TGTGCCAGCAGCTTATTTGGGGGGATTGGGAGCAATGAGCAGTTCTTC. Based on the CDR3 plus reference TRBV7-2 and TRBJ2-1, the full variable domain is GAGVSQSPSNKVTEKGKDVELRCDPISGHTALYWYRQSLGQGLEFLIYFQGNSAPDKSGLPSDRFSAERTGGSVSTLTIQRTQQEDSAVYLCASSLFGGIGSNEQFFGPGTRLTVL.